Presented here are 10 T cell receptor beta chains from one specimen sequenced in a study of T cell responses to AZD1222 COVID-19 vaccine. Produced via immunoSEQ multiplex PCR; TCRdb's table is partial and in-frame only. The sample contains about 67,000 clones, about 83% of which appear only once. The specimen was peripheral blood, collected 28 days after the second AZD1222 dose. The receptors shown here come from an adult who received the AZD1222 COVID-19 vaccine.

V gene TRBV4-1 combines with J gene TRBJ1-5; D is unresolved. The CDR3 loop spans 14 amino acids. Germline assignment: CDR1 MGHRA and CDR2 YSYEKL. Trimming removed 3 bases at V and 0 bases at J, with 6 bases between. The CDR3 DNA follows: TGCGCCAGCAGCCAGCCCCTTAGCAATCAGCCCCAGCATTTT. It specifies CASSQPLSNQPQHF.

V is TRBV10-2 and J is TRBJ1-4; D gene uncertain. Germline lookup yields CDR1 WSHSY and CDR2 SAAADI. Trimming cost V 4 bases and J 11 bases, with 11 bases left between them. The CDR3 is 12 residues long. The CDR3 region has the DNA TGCGCCAGCAGTGGAAGGACGGGGAAACTGTTTTTT. Protein sequence: CASSGRTGKLFF.

This chain connects TRBV7-7 to TRBJ2-1; unclear D gene. V lost 5 bases, J lost 1 base, and 12 bases lay in between. CDR3 length equals 15 residues. Germline CDR1 reads SSHAT; CDR2 reads FNYEAQ (reference sequence). In DNA form, the CDR3 reads TGTGCCAGCAGCCCGACCGTAAGGTCCTACAATGAGCAGTTCTTC. This encodes CASSPTVRSYNEQFF.

This rearrangement joins TRBV15 to TRBJ2-5; D is possibly TRBD1 (5 bases). The V gene's germline CDR1 is LNHNV and CDR2 YYDKDF (reference sequence). With 7 bases removed from V and 2 bases from J, the gap between germline ends came to 8 bases. This CDR3 is 12 amino acids long. CDR3 protein: CATTRGQETQYF. The CDR3 region has the DNA TGTGCCACCACAAGGGGTCAAGAGACCCAGTACTTC. Full variable domain (outside the CDR3, taken from reference TRBV15 and TRBJ2-5): DAMVIQNPRYQVTQFGKPVTLSCSQTLNHNVMYWYQQKSSQAPKLLFHYYDKDFNNEADTPDNFQSRRPNTSFCFLDIRSPGLGDTAMYLCATTRGQETQYFGPGTRLLVL.

The V call is TRBV7-9, the J call TRBJ2-1, with TRBD2 matching over 8 bases. Trimming cost V 2 bases and J 5 bases; bases outside gene matches: 8. The length of the CDR3 is 16 residues. Germline V gene sequence: CDR1 SEHNR, CDR2 FQNEAQ (reference sequence). Written as DNA, the CDR3 is TGTGCCAGCAGCTTAAAGTCGACTAGCGCTGACAATGAGCAGTTCTTC. Translated: CASSLKSTSADNEQFF.

This clone was seen more than once but under ten times. The chain combines TRBV6-6 with TRBJ2-7; TRBD1 matches 7 bases. Germline-derived CDR1 and CDR2 are MNHNY and SVGAGI (reference sequence). The CDR3 covers 14 residues. The trim removed 4 bases at V and 5 bases at J, leaving 8 bases unmatched. DNA for the CDR3: TGTGCCAGCAGTTTTACAGGGGAAGTTCACGAGCAGTACTTC. Its translation is CASSFTGEVHEQYF.

J is TRBJ1-1 and V is TRBV6-1; perhaps TRBD1 as D (5 bases). The CDR3 length is 14 residues. V lost 2 bases, J lost 3 bases, and 10 bases lay in between. Germline V gives CDR1 MNHNS, CDR2 SASEGT. This CDR3 is CASSEYRGDTEAFF. In DNA, the CDR3 is TGTGCCAGCAGTGAATATCGAGGGGACACTGAAGCTTTCTTT.

The gene calls are TRBV28 and TRBJ1-3; D is possibly TRBD1 (5 bases). Trimming pared 4 bases from V and 4 bases from J, leaving 26 bases between. CDR3 length equals 19 residues. In germline, CDR1 is MDHEN, CDR2 SYDVKM. As DNA, the CDR3 is TGTGCCAGCAGTTGGATACCGGGACTCGAGACCGCGGCCGGAAACACCATATATTTT. This sequence encodes CASSWIPGLETAAGNTIYF.

The rearrangement links TRBV5-6 to TRBJ2-7, with D possibly being TRBD2 (6 bases). Germline CDR1 SGHDT, CDR2 YYEEEE. Trimming removed 4 bases from V and 2 bases from J, with 13 bases in between. This CDR3 has 14 amino acids. The CDR3 loop reads CASSPGLGPYEQYF. The CDR3 region has the DNA TGTGCCAGCAGCCCGGGACTGGGCCCCTACGAGCAGTACTTC.

This sequence joins TRBV19 and TRBJ2-3, with 9 bases identical to TRBD2. This CDR3 spans 14 amino acids. Germline CDR1 is LNHDA and CDR2 is SQIVND (reference sequence). J lost 6 bases, V lost 7 bases, and 8 bases had no gene match. The DNA for the CDR3 is TGTGCCAGTACCCTGGGACTAGCAACCGATACGCAGTATTTT. Translating it yields CASTLGLATDTQYF.